This TCR beta chain appears in the sequencing data of a study of blood T cell repertoires in COVID-19. The table came from immunoSEQ multiplex PCR; TCRdb's copy has only in-frame clones and leaves some out. The sample has 45,000 to 60,000 clones; 80% to 90% are singletons. V gave up 1 base and J gave up 5 bases; unmatched junction bases: 10. The CDR3 is 16 amino acids. In germline, CDR1 is LGHDT, CDR2 YNNKEL (reference sequence). The chain recombines TRBV3-1 (or the pseudogene TRBV3-2) with TRBJ2-5; 7 bases fit TRBD1. Sequencing was performed on peripheral blood. This TCR was sampled from a man between 60 and 75 years old with acute or convalescent COVID-19. The CDR3 spells CASSQARRRQGETQYF. The CDR3, as DNA: TGTGCCAGCAGCCAAGCCAGAAGAAGACAGGGTGAGACCCAGTACTTC.